The clone carrying this T cell receptor (beta chain) has more than one count but fewer than ten. The sample comes from a study of blood T cell repertoires in COVID-19. Study-wide background: Samples taken during acute and convalescent COVID-19 were collected in the United States, Italy and Spain.

The repertoire was sequenced with immunoSEQ multiplex PCR; TCRdb's copy has only in-frame clones and lacks some. This table has about 320,000 clones, 85% appearing once. Participants reported their clinical history, and cohort assignment relied on those reports. Within 2 weeks of study entry, exposed participants had contacted a PCR-confirmed or clinician-diagnosed COVID-19 case. Germline CDR1 and CDR2: GTSNPN and SVGIG (reference sequence). The CDR3 has 16 amino acids. V lost 6 bases and J 0 bases, leaving 18 bases between the germline ends. The sequence derives from a woman aged 30 to 39 who had been exposed to COVID-19. The chain employs TRBV30 and TRBJ1-3; maybe TRBD1 (5 bases). Input material: PBMCs or T cells enriched from blood (not recorded which). The CDR3: CACSGHHDSSGNTIYF. The DNA for the CDR3 is TGTGCCTGTTCGGGCCATCACGACAGCTCTGGAAACACCATATATTTT.